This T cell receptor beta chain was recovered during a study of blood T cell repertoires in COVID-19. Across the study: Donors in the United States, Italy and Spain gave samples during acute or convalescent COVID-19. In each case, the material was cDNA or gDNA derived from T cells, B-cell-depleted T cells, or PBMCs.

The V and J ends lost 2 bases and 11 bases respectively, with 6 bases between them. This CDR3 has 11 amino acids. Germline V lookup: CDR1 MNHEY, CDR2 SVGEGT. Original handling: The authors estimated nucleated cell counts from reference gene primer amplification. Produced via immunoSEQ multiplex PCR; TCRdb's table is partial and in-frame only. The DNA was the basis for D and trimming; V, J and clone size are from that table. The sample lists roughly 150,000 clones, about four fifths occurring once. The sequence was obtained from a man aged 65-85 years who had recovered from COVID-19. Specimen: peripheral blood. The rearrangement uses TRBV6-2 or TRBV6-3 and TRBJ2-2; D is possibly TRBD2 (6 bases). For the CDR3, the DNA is TGTGCCAGCAGTTACGCGGGAGAGCTGTTTTTT. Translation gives CASSYAGELFF.